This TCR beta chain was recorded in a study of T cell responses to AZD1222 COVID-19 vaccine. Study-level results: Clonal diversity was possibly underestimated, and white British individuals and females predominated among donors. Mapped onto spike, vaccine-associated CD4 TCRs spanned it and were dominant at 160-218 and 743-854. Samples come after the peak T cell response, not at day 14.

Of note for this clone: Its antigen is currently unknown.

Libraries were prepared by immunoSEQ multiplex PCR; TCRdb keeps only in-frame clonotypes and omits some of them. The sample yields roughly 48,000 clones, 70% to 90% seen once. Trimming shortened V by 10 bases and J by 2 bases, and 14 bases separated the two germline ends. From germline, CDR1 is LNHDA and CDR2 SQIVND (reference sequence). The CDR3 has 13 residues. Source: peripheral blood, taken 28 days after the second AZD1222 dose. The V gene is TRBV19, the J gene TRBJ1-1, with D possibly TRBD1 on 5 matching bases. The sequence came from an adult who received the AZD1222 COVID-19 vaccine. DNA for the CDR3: TGTGCCACCTCACTTGGACAAAACACTGAAGCTTTCTTT. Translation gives CATSLGQNTEAFF.